The 25 T cell receptor beta chains listed next were all sequenced from one sample in a study of lymphopenia after photon versus proton radiotherapy. Some clones are missing from TCRdb's copy, which holds only in-frame ones; the method was immunoSEQ multiplex PCR. Of 25,000 to 40,000 clones listed, 84% are singletons. The specimen comprised peripheral blood, sampled from a patient treated with proton-based radiotherapy. These receptors all stem from a woman in her 70s with pancreatic cancer.

The V call is TRBV15, the J call TRBJ2-7; 11 bases are shared with TRBD2. The germline V gene encodes CDR1 LNHNV and CDR2 YYDKDF (reference sequence). Losses at the gene ends were 6 bases for V and 0 bases for J; bases not matched to a gene: 4. CDR3 length: 15 residues. The CDR3 loop reads CATSPGLAGSYEQYF. In DNA, the CDR3 is TGTGCCACCAGTCCCGGACTAGCGGGCTCCTACGAGCAGTACTTC.

In its sample, this clone was seen once. V gene TRBV19 combines with J gene TRBJ2-5, with D perhaps TRBD2 (6 bases). Trimming removed 3 bases from V and 5 bases from J, with 13 bases in between. Germline loops: CDR1 LNHDA, CDR2 SQIVND (reference sequence). The CDR3 covers 14 residues. CDR3 bases: TGTGCCAGTAGTATGAGTGGGAGGTGGGAGACCCAGTACTTC. Encoded protein: CASSMSGRWETQYF. Full variable domain (missing parts from reference TRBV19 and TRBJ2-5): DGGITQSPKYLFRKEGQNVTLSCEQNLNHDAMYWYRQDPGQGLRLIYYSQIVNDFQKGDIAEGYSVSREKKESFPLTVTSAQKNPTAFYLCASSMSGRWETQYFGPGTRLLVL.

The DNA of the CDR3 is TGTGCCAGTGACATGGGGGGTTCTAGCACAGATACGCAGTATTTT. The encoded protein is CASDMGGSSTDTQYF. The chain uses TRBV19 and TRBJ2-3; D may be TRBD2 (6 bases). Germline CDR1 reads LNHDA; CDR2 reads SQIVND (reference sequence). V gave up 8 bases and J gave up 0 bases, with 15 bases separating them. The CDR3 is 15 amino acids.

This chain connects TRBV7-9 to TRBJ1-2; TRBD1 agrees at 8 bases. Germline V gives CDR1 SEHNR, CDR2 FQNEAQ (reference sequence). V lost 6 bases and J lost 8; bases outside the gene matches: 8. The CDR3 spans 13 residues. The CDR3 sequence: CASRPTGAGGYTF. The CDR3 coding sequence is TGTGCCAGCAGGCCGACAGGGGCGGGCGGCTACACCTTC.

The gene calls are TRBV5-1 and TRBJ2-5, with D unclear. Trimming took off 4 bases at V and 1 base at J, with 5 bases between the two ends. The CDR3 is 12 residues long. CDR1 is SGHRS, CDR2 YFSETQ, per germline. In DNA, the CDR3 is TGCGCCAGCAGCGAACCCCAAGAGACCCAGTACTTC. Its protein is CASSEPQETQYF.

The chain carries TRBV7-8 and TRBJ1-1; D remains ambiguous. V lost 5 bases to trimming and J lost 0 bases, with 13 bases between them. Germline V gene data show CDR1 as SGHVS and CDR2 as FQNEAQ. The CDR3 contains 15 residues. CDR3 bases: TGTGCCAGCAGCCCGATGGACGGCTTGAACACTGAAGCTTTCTTT. Amino acids: CASSPMDGLNTEAFF.

This chain joins TRBV5-6 and TRBJ2-5; D is unclear. Germline V gene sequence: CDR1 SGHDT, CDR2 YYEEEE. The CDR3 covers 14 residues. V lost 2 bases and J 2 bases, leaving 10 bases between the germline ends. The CDR3 protein is CASSFPTEQETQYF. The CDR3 nucleotides are TGTGCCAGCAGCTTTCCGACGGAACAAGAGACCCAGTACTTC.

This clone was seen a single time. This chain connects TRBV7-2 to TRBJ2-1, with TRBD2 as a possible D gene (7 bases). The CDR3 loop spans 18 amino acids. Germline values: CDR1 SGHTA, CDR2 FQGNSA. V was trimmed by 5 bases and J by 0 bases, leaving 20 bases between them. DNA of the CDR3: TGTGCCAGCAGCCGTCAACTCCGGGGGGACATCTCCTACAATGAGCAGTTCTTC. Residues: CASSRQLRGDISYNEQFF.

J is TRBJ2-3 and V is TRBV5-4; 12 positions agree with TRBD2. CDR3 length equals 20 residues. Germline V gene sequence: CDR1 SGHNT, CDR2 YYREEE (reference sequence). Trimming at V came to 4 bases and at J to 2 bases, leaving 17 bases not matched to a gene. The CDR3 loop reads CASSPLGSSGRAGPTDTQYF. CDR3 coding DNA: TGTGCCAGCAGCCCACTGGGGTCTAGCGGGAGGGCTGGTCCCACAGATACGCAGTATTTT.

The chain is built from TRBV11-3 and TRBJ1-6, with D possibly matching TRBD1 (6 bases). This CDR3 comprises 15 residues. Trimming took off 5 bases at V and 7 bases at J, with 15 bases between the two ends. CDR1 and CDR2 (germline): SGHNT, YENEEA. CDR3 sequence (DNA): TGTGCCAGCAGCCTCCTAACAGGGATGAATTCACCCCTCCACTTT. Its translation is CASSLLTGMNSPLHF.

V is TRBV7-3 and J is TRBJ2-6, with 7 positions matching TRBD1. Germline CDR1 SGHTA, CDR2 FQGTGA. The CDR3 consists of 19 residues. Trimming at V came to 3 bases and at J to 0 bases, leaving 11 bases not matched to a gene. Here the CDR3 DNA reads TGTGCCAGCAGCTTGGGTCAGAGGGACAGTTTCTCTGGGGCCAACGTCCTGACTTTC. It yields the protein CASSLGQRDSFSGANVLTF.

The chain has TRBV7-6 and TRBJ2-4, with D unclear. This CDR3 is 14 amino acids long. Trimming took 1 base from V and 2 from J, leaving 6 bases between them. CDR1 SGHVS and CDR2 FNYEAQ come from the germline V gene. CDR3 amino acids: CASSLEQTKNIQYF. CDR3 nucleotides: TGTGCCAGCAGCTTAGAACAGACCAAAAACATTCAGTACTTC. Based on the CDR3 plus reference TRBV7-6 and TRBJ2-4, the full variable domain is GAGVSQSPRYKVTKRGQDVALRCDPISGHVSLYWYRQALGQGPEFLTYFNYEAQQDKSGLPNDRFSAERPEGSISTLTIQRTEQRDSAMYRCASSLEQTKNIQYFGAGTRLSVL.

The V and J genes are TRBV5-1 and TRBJ2-5; 11 bases are a match to TRBD2. CDR3 length: 14 amino acids. Germline V gene lookup returns CDR1 SGHRS and CDR2 YFSETQ. The ends lost 5 bases at V and 4 bases at J; junction bases unmatched: 4. This CDR3 reads CASSPGTSGETQYF. The CDR3 coding sequence is TGCGCCAGCAGTCCCGGGACTAGCGGAGAGACCCAGTACTTC.

V and J are TRBV27 and TRBJ2-5; 9 nucleotides line up with TRBD1. CDR1 MNHEY and CDR2 SMNVEV come from the germline V gene (reference sequence). The J segment lost 4 bases and the V segment lost 4 bases, leaving 7 bases of the junction unmatched. The CDR3 sequence is 15 residues long. CDR3 DNA: TGTGCCAGCAGTTCACAGGGGGCGAGGGGAGAGACCCAGTACTTC. Its translation is CASSSQGARGETQYF.

V is TRBV6-6 and J is TRBJ2-7; the D is unclear. The CDR3 covers 13 residues. The germline CDR1 and CDR2 sequences are MNHNY and SVGAGI (reference sequence). V lost 2 bases and J 7 bases, leaving 12 bases between the germline ends. For the CDR3, the DNA is TGTGCCAGCAGTTACCCCTCTGGTCGGGAGCAGTACTTC. Translating gives CASSYPSGREQYF.

This clone is classed as medium-sized. The rearrangement links TRBV5-1 to TRBJ2-7; 7 bases match TRBD1. CDR1 and CDR2 (germline): SGHRS, YFSETQ. The CDR3 contains 15 residues. The V segment lost 3 bases and the J segment 3 bases; nucleotides outside the gene matches: 9. This CDR3 is CASSSGQAGIYEQYF. In DNA form, the CDR3 reads TGCGCCAGCAGCTCCGGACAGGCAGGTATCTACGAGCAGTACTTC.

The chain carries TRBV5-8 and TRBJ1-2; D gene ambiguous. The CDR3 runs to 11 residues. Germline V gene lookup returns CDR1 SGHTS and CDR2 YDEGEE. V lost 0 bases and J lost 8, with 5 bases in between. The CDR3 sequence: CASSLVSGYTF. The CDR3 DNA reads as TGTGCCAGCAGCTTGGTAAGCGGCTACACCTTC.

The rearrangement links TRBV29-1 to TRBJ2-3; TRBD2 is a possible D gene (5 bases). Germline loops: CDR1 SQVTM, CDR2 ANQGSEA. The CDR3 is 15 residues long. Deletions cut 4 bases from V and 2 bases from J, with 16 bases between. DNA for the CDR3: TGCAGCGTTGGGCTAAGGAGCGGAACCACAGATACGCAGTATTTT. Its protein product is CSVGLRSGTTDTQYF.

The DNA for the CDR3 is TGTGCCAGTAGTATAGGGGCGCAAACTAATGAAAAACTGTTTTTT. Translating it yields CASSIGAQTNEKLFF. The rearrangement joins TRBV19 to TRBJ1-4, with D unclear. The CDR3 runs 15 residues. V was cut by 1 base and J by 1 base, with 7 bases left in between. The germline CDR1 and CDR2 sequences are LNHDA and SQIVND (reference sequence).

This chain joins TRBV18 and TRBJ2-3; 13 bases align to TRBD2. Germline CDR1 and CDR2: KGHSH and LQKENI. V gave up 3 bases and J gave up 3 bases; unmatched junction bases: 6. There are 17 residues in the CDR3. The CDR3 loop is CASSPTRLAGGTDTQYF. The DNA of the CDR3 is TGTGCCAGCTCACCCACCAGACTAGCGGGAGGTACAGATACGCAGTATTTT.

J is TRBJ2-3 and V is TRBV5-1; 13 positions match TRBD2. The CDR3 consists of 19 residues. Per the germline V gene, CDR1 is SGHRS and CDR2 is YFSETQ. The junction had 7 bases not matched to a gene; V was cut back by 0 bases and J by 0 bases. In DNA form, the CDR3 reads TGCGCCAGCAGCTTGGCGACTAGCGGGAGGACCGCTAGCACAGATACGCAGTATTTT. It is translated as CASSLATSGRTASTDTQYF.

This clone has a handful of counts. The genes are TRBV6-1 and TRBJ1-2, with D possibly matching TRBD1 (5 bases). This CDR3 is built from 14 residues. Trimming stripped 2 bases from V and 8 bases from J, with 15 bases between. Germline V gene sequence: CDR1 MNHNS, CDR2 SASEGT. CDR3 loop: CASSEFGRVDGYTF. CDR3 nucleotides: TGTGCCAGCAGTGAATTCGGCAGGGTAGACGGCTACACCTTC.

The chain recombines TRBV30 with TRBJ1-4, with unresolved D. Germline lookup yields CDR1 GTSNPN and CDR2 SVGIG (reference sequence). Trimming took off 4 bases at V and 6 bases at J, with 3 bases between the two ends. CDR3 size: 10 residues. The CDR3 loop reads CAWTDEKLFF. The CDR3 nucleotides read TGTGCCTGGACAGATGAAAAACTGTTTTTT.

The chain carries TRBV4-2 and TRBJ1-1; TRBD1 is a possible D gene (6 bases). The germline CDR1 and CDR2 sequences are LGHNA and YNFKEQ. The CDR3 has 13 residues. Trimming shortened V by 8 bases and J by 11 bases, and 21 bases separated the two germline ends. The CDR3 region has the DNA TGTGCCAGCTCCCTCGTAGGGGGACGCGGGGCTTTCTTT. Protein product: CASSLVGGRGAFF.

The chain links TRBV5-1 to TRBJ1-2; D is possibly TRBD1 (6 bases). There are 17 residues in the CDR3. Looked up from germline, CDR1 is SGHRS and CDR2 is YFSETQ. Trimming took off 3 bases at V and 8 bases at J, with 26 bases between the two ends. The CDR3 sequence: CASSSLPLTGIGKGYTF. As DNA, the CDR3 is TGCGCCAGCAGCTCATTACCCTTAACAGGGATTGGTAAGGGCTACACCTTC. Complete variable domain (other parts from reference TRBV5-1 and TRBJ1-2): KAGVTQTPRYLIKTRGQQVTLSCSPISGHRSVSWYQQTPGQGLQFLFEYFSETQRNKGNFPGRFSGRQFSNSRSEMNVSTLELGDSALYLCASSSLPLTGIGKGYTFGSGTRLTVV.